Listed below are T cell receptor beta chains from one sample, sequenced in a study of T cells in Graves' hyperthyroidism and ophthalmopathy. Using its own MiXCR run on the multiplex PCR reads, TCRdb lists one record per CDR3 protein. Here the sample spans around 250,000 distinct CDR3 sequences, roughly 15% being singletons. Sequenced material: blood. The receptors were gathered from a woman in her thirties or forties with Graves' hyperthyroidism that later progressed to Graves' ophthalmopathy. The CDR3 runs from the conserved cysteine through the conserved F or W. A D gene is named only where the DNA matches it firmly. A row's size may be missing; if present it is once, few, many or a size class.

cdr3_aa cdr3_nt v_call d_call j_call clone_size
CASERDTQYF TGTGCCAGTGAGCGTGATACGCAGTATTTT TRBV25-1 - TRBJ2-3 few
CASRSSLGSEAFF TGTGCCAGCCGGTCCTCTTTGGGGTCTGAAGCTTTCTTT TRBV28 - TRBJ1-1 many
CASSLGGQLVYGYTF TGCGCCAGCAGCTTGGGAGGACAGTTAGTCTATGGCTACACCTTC TRBV5-1 - TRBJ1-2 many
CASSLVASVYEQYF TGTGCCAGCAGTTTAGTGGCCTCAGTCTACGAGCAGTACTTC TRBV28 - TRBJ2-7 -
CSARDFGVGANVLTF TGCAGTGCTAGAGATTTTGGGGTTGGGGCCAACGTCCTGACTTTC TRBV20-1 - TRBJ2-6 -
CASSRFTGVGETQYF TGTGCCAGCAGCCGATTCACAGGGGTCGGAGAGACCCAGTACTTC TRBV11-2 TRBD1 TRBJ2-5 many
CASSLLGGIQETQYF TGTGCCAGCAGCCTCCTGGGGGGGATCCAAGAGACCCAGTACTTC TRBV7-8 TRBD2 TRBJ2-5 many
CASSLLYVPGTGELFF TGTGCCAGCAGCCTACTTTATGTACCAGGCACCGGGGAGCTGTTTTTT TRBV6-1 - TRBJ2-2 many
CASSLAGVTYNEQFF TGTGCCAGCAGCCTAGCGGGAGTTACCTACAATGAGCAGTTCTTC TRBV7-2 TRBD2 TRBJ2-1 many
CASSLREETQYF TGTGCCAGCAGTTTACGTGAAGAGACCCAGTACTTC TRBV28 - TRBJ2-5 many
CASSRGESAVYEQYF TGTGCCAGCTCACGTGGGGAGTCGGCAGTGTACGAGCAGTACTTC TRBV18 - TRBJ2-7 many
CASSFTPATNEKLFF TGTGCCAGCAGCTTCACACCCGCAACTAATGAAAAACTGTTTTTT TRBV5-6 - TRBJ1-4 few
CASSVEGGAPFF TGTGCCAGCAGCGTAGAGGGAGGGGCACCTTTCTTT TRBV9 - TRBJ1-1 -
CASNSLGGAIGNTIYF TGTGCCAGCAACTCACTGGGGGGGGCCATTGGAAACACCATATATTTT TRBV11-2 - TRBJ1-3 few
CASSLSAATDTQYF TGTGCCAGCAGCCTATCGGCGGCGACAGATACGCAGTATTTT TRBV4-2 - TRBJ2-3 many
CSGKQDTYTF TGCAGCGGAAAACAGGACACCTACACCTTC TRBV29-1 - TRBJ1-2 many
CASISGTANTEAFF TGTGCCAGCATATCGGGAACAGCGAACACTGAAGCTTTCTTT TRBV12-3/TRBV12-4 - TRBJ1-1 -